A selection of T cell receptor beta chains follows, all from one sample in a study of shared clonotypes between healthy human individuals. Sequencing was performed with immunoSEQ multiplex PCR; in TCRdb, only in-frame clones are kept and a portion is missing. Among around 2,000,000 clones listed, roughly 94% were seen once. Specimen: naive CD8+ T cells sorted from blood. The receptors originated from a man between 18 and 29 years old in good health. Both conserved end residues are trimmed from each CDR3. Size values are once, few and many counts, or a class for expanded clones, and some rows have none.

clone size: NA
V gene: TRBV19
J gene: TRBJ2-6
CDR3 protein: ASMDRLSGANVLT

clone size: NA
V gene: TRBV19
J gene: TRBJ1-2
CDR3 protein: ASSEDSGGSGGYT

clone size: NA
V gene: TRBV23-1
J gene: TRBJ2-2
CDR3 protein: ASSQSGVATGELF

clone size: NA
V gene: TRBV29-1
J gene: TRBJ1-2
CDR3 protein: SVEGFAGAHYGYT

clone size: NA
V gene: TRBV7-9
J gene: TRBJ2-7
CDR3 protein: ASSVPGLEVEQY

clone size: NA
V gene: TRBV18
J gene: TRBJ2-1
CDR3 protein: ASSPGDNEQF

clone size: NA
V gene: TRBV6-6
J gene: TRBJ2-7
CDR3 protein: ASSWGQGSYEQY

clone size: NA
V gene: TRBV9
J gene: TRBJ2-7
CDR3 protein: ASSVDASYEQY

clone size: NA
V gene: TRBV14
J gene: TRBJ1-5
CDR3 protein: ASSPDQPQH

clone size: NA
V gene: TRBV11-2
J gene: TRBJ2-7
CDR3 protein: ASSLERTYEQY

clone size: NA
V gene: TRBV4-1
J gene: TRBJ1-1
CDR3 protein: ASSQRGVTEAF

clone size: NA
V gene: TRBV13
J gene: TRBJ2-7
CDR3 protein: ASSPRDRTYEQY

clone size: once
V gene: TRBV19
J gene: TRBJ2-7
CDR3 protein: ASSIGLTGSYEQY

clone size: NA
V gene: TRBV7-2
J gene: TRBJ2-1
CDR3 protein: ASSLSSGQGYNEQF

clone size: NA
V gene: TRBV30
J gene: TRBJ2-1
CDR3 protein: AWSGQVTSYNEQF

clone size: NA
V gene: TRBV27
J gene: TRBJ1-4
CDR3 protein: ASSWGGGANEKLF

clone size: NA
V gene: TRBV6-5
J gene: TRBJ1-2
CDR3 protein: ASSLPETPFGYT

clone size: once
V gene: TRBV5-1
J gene: TRBJ1-4
CDR3 protein: ASSWEGATNEKLF

clone size: NA
V gene: TRBV11-2
J gene: TRBJ2-7
CDR3 protein: ASTFLMGGEQY

clone size: NA
V gene: TRBV5-1
J gene: TRBJ2-5
CDR3 protein: ASSPPNGEQETQY

clone size: NA
V gene: TRBV4-1
J gene: TRBJ2-3
CDR3 protein: ASSQDLPGQGGYTQY

clone size: NA
V gene: TRBV7-8
J gene: TRBJ2-5
CDR3 protein: ASSLALMPGLRLETQY

clone size: NA
V gene: TRBV27
J gene: TRBJ1-6
CDR3 protein: ASSLQGSYNSPLH

clone size: NA
V gene: TRBV7-9
J gene: TRBJ1-1
CDR3 protein: ASSEGQLNTEAF

clone size: NA
V gene: TRBV6-1
J gene: TRBJ2-7
CDR3 protein: ASSEVVELYEQY

clone size: NA
V gene: TRBV6-6
J gene: TRBJ1-2
CDR3 protein: ASSYDNYGYT

clone size: NA
V gene: TRBV6-1
J gene: TRBJ2-7
CDR3 protein: ASSEILGPYEQY

clone size: NA
V gene: TRBV5-4
J gene: TRBJ1-1
CDR3 protein: ASSLIPNTEAF

clone size: NA
V gene: TRBV18
J gene: TRBJ2-7
CDR3 protein: ASSPPLGTYEQY

clone size: NA
V gene: TRBV6-6
J gene: TRBJ1-3
CDR3 protein: ASIQEVGDTIY

clone size: NA
V gene: TRBV30
J gene: TRBJ2-1
CDR3 protein: AWSVSGGTNNEQF

clone size: NA
V gene: TRBV7-9
J gene: TRBJ2-1
CDR3 protein: ASSLVLVNEQF

clone size: NA
V gene: TRBV2
J gene: TRBJ2-5
CDR3 protein: ASRDPSGADQETQY

clone size: NA
V gene: TRBV7-9
J gene: TRBJ1-1
CDR3 protein: ASSSYTNTEAF

clone size: NA
V gene: TRBV19
J gene: TRBJ2-3
CDR3 protein: ASSSLGQGVDTQY

clone size: NA
V gene: TRBV7-8
J gene: TRBJ2-7
CDR3 protein: ASSWDRYYEQY

clone size: NA
V gene: TRBV5-1
J gene: TRBJ2-7
CDR3 protein: ASSLGLAGLYEQY

clone size: few
V gene: TRBV27
J gene: TRBJ1-3
CDR3 protein: ASSFLQGNTIY

clone size: NA
V gene: TRBV23-1
J gene: TRBJ1-5
CDR3 protein: ASSQCSLGNQPQH

clone size: NA
V gene: TRBV7-9
J gene: TRBJ2-7
CDR3 protein: ASSSERTEGQY

clone size: NA
V gene: TRBV7-9
J gene: TRBJ1-1
CDR3 protein: ASSLGEGRIFDTEAF

clone size: NA
V gene: TRBV5-4
J gene: TRBJ2-3
CDR3 protein: ASSPGQGDTDTQY

clone size: NA
V gene: TRBV7-2
J gene: TRBJ2-3
CDR3 protein: ASSLELARYTDTQY

clone size: NA
V gene: TRBV19
J gene: TRBJ1-1
CDR3 protein: ASSLTGSTEAF

clone size: NA
V gene: TRBV5-4
J gene: TRBJ2-3
CDR3 protein: ASSLGADTSTDTQY

clone size: NA
V gene: TRBV4-1
J gene: TRBJ2-7
CDR3 protein: ASSQDGPTARGAPYEQY

clone size: NA
V gene: TRBV19
J gene: TRBJ1-4
CDR3 protein: ASKPGGASNEKLF